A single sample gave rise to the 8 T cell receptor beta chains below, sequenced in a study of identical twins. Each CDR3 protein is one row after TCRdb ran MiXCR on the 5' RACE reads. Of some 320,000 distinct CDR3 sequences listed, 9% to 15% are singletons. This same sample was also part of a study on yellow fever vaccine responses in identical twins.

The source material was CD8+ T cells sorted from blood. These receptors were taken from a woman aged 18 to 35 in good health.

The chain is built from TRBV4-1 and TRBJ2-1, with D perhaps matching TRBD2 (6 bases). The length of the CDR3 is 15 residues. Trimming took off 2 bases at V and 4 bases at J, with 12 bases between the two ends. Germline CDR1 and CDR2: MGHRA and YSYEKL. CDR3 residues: CASSQTRERYNEQFF. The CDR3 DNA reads TGCGCCAGCAGCCAAACCCGGGAGCGGTACAATGAGCAGTTCTTC.

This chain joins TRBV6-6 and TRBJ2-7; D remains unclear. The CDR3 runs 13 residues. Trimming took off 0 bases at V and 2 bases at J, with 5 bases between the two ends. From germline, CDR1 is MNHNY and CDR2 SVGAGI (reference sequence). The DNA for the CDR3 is TGTGCCAGCAGTTACTCGTCTACCTACGAGCAGTACTTC. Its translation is CASSYSSTYEQYF.

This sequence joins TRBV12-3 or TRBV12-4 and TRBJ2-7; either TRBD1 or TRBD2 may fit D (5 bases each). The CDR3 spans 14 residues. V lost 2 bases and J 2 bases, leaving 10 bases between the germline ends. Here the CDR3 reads CASSLSQGPYEQYV. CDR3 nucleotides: TGTGCCAGCAGTTTAAGTCAGGGACCCTACGAGCAGTACGTC.

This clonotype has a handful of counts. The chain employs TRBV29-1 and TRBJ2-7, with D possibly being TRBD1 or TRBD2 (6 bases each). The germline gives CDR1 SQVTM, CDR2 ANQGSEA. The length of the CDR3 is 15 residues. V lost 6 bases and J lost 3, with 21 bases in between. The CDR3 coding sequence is TGCAGCGTCACCTCGGCGGAGGGGGAAGGCTACGAGCAGTACTTC. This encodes CSVTSAEGEGYEQYF.

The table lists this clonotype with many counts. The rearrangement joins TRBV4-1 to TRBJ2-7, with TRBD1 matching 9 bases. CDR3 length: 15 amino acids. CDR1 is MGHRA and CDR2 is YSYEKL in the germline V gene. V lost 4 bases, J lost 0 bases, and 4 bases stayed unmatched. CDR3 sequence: CASSPGTGSSYEQYV. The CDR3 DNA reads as TGCGCCAGCAGCCCCGGGACAGGGAGCTCCTACGAGCAGTACGTC.

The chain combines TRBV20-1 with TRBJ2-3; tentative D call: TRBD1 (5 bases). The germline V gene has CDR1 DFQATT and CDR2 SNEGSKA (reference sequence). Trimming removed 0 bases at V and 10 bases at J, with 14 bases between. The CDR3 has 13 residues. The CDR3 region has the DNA TGCAGTGCTAGAGATAAGAGGACAATGTCGCAGTATTTT. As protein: CSARDKRTMSQYF.

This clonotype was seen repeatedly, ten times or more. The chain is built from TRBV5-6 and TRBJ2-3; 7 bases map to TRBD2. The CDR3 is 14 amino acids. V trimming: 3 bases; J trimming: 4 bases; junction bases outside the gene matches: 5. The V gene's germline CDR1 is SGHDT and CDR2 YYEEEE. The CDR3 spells CASSYSGVADTQYF. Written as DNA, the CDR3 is TGTGCCAGCAGCTACAGCGGGGTGGCAGATACGCAGTATTTT.

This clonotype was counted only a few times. The CDR3 sequence is CASSPGNPGLEAFF. CDR3 coding DNA: TGTGCCAGCAGCCCTGGGAATCCTGGTCTTGAAGCTTTCTTT. V and J are TRBV7-9 and TRBJ1-1; D call uncertain. V gave up 5 bases and J gave up 7 bases, with 17 bases separating them. Germline V gives CDR1 SEHNR, CDR2 FQNEAQ (reference sequence). This CDR3 comprises 14 residues.